This TCR beta chain was obtained from a study of cytomegalovirus exposure and HLA in healthy donors. The CDR3 has 12 residues. CDR1 SNHLY and CDR2 FYNNEI come from the germline V gene. The germline V and J ends were trimmed by 6 bases and 0 bases, with 4 bases remaining between them. The PCR employed 60 Vbeta primers together with 13 Jbeta primers. Assay: immunoSEQ multiplex PCR; the TCRdb copy retains only in-frame clones and omits some. The sample's table shows tens of thousands of clones. Input material: PBMCs. The chain combines TRBV2 with TRBJ2-3, with D unclear. This sequence was found in a woman aged 40-49 years in good health and CMV-seropositive. The CDR3 loop reads CASSPSTDTQYF. In nucleotides, the CDR3 is TGTGCCAGCAGCCCTAGCACAGATACGCAGTATTTT.